The next 16 T cell receptor beta chains were all read from a single sample in a study of CD8+ T cells in alopecia areata. As for treatment: oral pan-JAK inhibitor, 5-10 mg twice daily. Sequencing used cDNA as its template, made by extracting RNA and reverse transcribing it. Assay used: immunoSEQ multiplex PCR; TCRdb lists only in-frame clones, some missing. The sample records about 97,000 clones, about three fifths being singletons. The sample consisted of CD8+ T cells sorted from blood, taken at approximately week 60, from a patient treated with tofacitinib. These receptor sequences come from a human donor with alopecia areata.

This clone was seen at least ten times. This rearrangement joins TRBV5-4 to TRBJ2-1; 8 nucleotides line up with TRBD2. This CDR3 has 14 amino acids. The V gene end was trimmed by 4 bases and the J gene end by 5 bases; junction bases not matched to a gene: 5. Germline assignment: CDR1 SGHNT and CDR2 YYREEE (reference sequence). CDR3 nucleotide sequence: TGTGCCAGCAGCCTAGGAGCGGGGGACAATGAGCAGTTCTTC. Its protein product is CASSLGAGDNEQFF.

CDR3 coding DNA: TGTGCCAGCAGTGAAGCGAATGTTAGCGGGGGGTATTTT. It is translated as CASSEANVSGGYF. This chain joins TRBV2 and TRBJ2-3; 9 bases align to TRBD2. This CDR3 is built from 13 residues. V shed 0 bases, J shed 14 bases, and the junction held 6 bases outside the gene matches. Germline values: CDR1 SNHLY, CDR2 FYNNEI.

V and J are TRBV11-2 and TRBJ2-5; D gene ambiguous. Germline loops: CDR1 SGHAT, CDR2 FQNNGV. V lost 5 bases and J 5 bases, leaving 21 bases between the germline ends. The CDR3 sequence is 16 residues long. The CDR3: CASSPDIGPETETQYF. Written as DNA, the CDR3 is TGTGCCAGCAGCCCAGATATAGGACCCGAGACGGAGACCCAGTACTTC.

The chain couples TRBV6-1 to TRBJ2-7; tentatively, D is TRBD1 or TRBD2 (5 bases each). Germline CDR1 and CDR2: MNHNS and SASEGT. The CDR3 length is 15 residues. Trimming pared 0 bases from V and 2 bases from J, leaving 11 bases between. The CDR3 protein is CASSEAGQGPYEQYF. In DNA, the CDR3 is TGTGCCAGCAGTGAAGCGGGGCAGGGACCCTACGAGCAGTACTTC.

V usage is TRBV12-5 and J usage is TRBJ2-7; maybe TRBD2 (5 bases). The CDR3 extends over 17 amino acids. V shed 1 base and J shed 0 bases, with 16 bases lying between them. Germline loops: CDR1 LGHNT, CDR2 FRNRAP. CDR3 region: CASGLAISLAPSYEQYF. CDR3 DNA: TGTGCTAGTGGTTTGGCCATCTCTCTAGCTCCCTCCTACGAGCAGTACTTC. The variable domain in full, completed from reference TRBV12-5 and TRBJ2-7, reads DARVTQTPRHKVTEMGQEVTMRCQPILGHNTVFWYRQTMMQGLELLAYFRNRAPLDDSGMPKDRFSAEMPDATLATLKIQPSEPRDSAVYFCASGLAISLAPSYEQYFGPGTRLTVT.

This clone was observed a few times. The rearrangement uses TRBV5-6 and TRBJ2-1; 11 bases map to TRBD2. The germline V gene has CDR1 SGHDT and CDR2 YYEEEE. The V and J ends lost 7 bases and 2 bases, in that order; junction bases with no gene match: 2. The CDR3 length is 14 residues. The CDR3 nucleotides read TGTGCCAGCCTTAGCGGGGGGGCCTACAATGAGCAGTTCTTC. Residues: CASLSGGAYNEQFF.

This clone has more than one count but fewer than ten. This chain links TRBV2 with TRBJ2-7, with 11 bases lining up with TRBD1. Germline CDR1 and CDR2: SNHLY and FYNNEI. The ends lost 7 bases at V and 2 bases at J; junction bases unmatched: 7. The CDR3 totals 15 residues. CDR3 in DNA: TGTGCCAGCAACCAACCGGGACAGGGGGCCTACGAGCAGTACTTC. It codes for CASNQPGQGAYEQYF. The full variable domain, rest sourced from reference TRBV2 and TRBJ2-7, is EPEVTQTPSHQVTQMGQEVILRCVPISNHLYFYWYRQILGQKVEFLVSFYNNEISEKSEIFDDQFSVERPDGSNFTLKIRSTKLEDSAMYFCASNQPGQGAYEQYFGPGTRLTVT.

This chain connects TRBV30 to TRBJ1-1, with 8 positions matching TRBD1. Germline CDR1 and CDR2: GTSNPN and SVGIG (reference sequence). With V trimmed by 1 base and J by 5 bases, 9 bases remained unmatched. The CDR3 covers 15 residues. The chain's CDR3 is CAWSEVSRGRTEAFF. The DNA for the CDR3 is TGTGCCTGGAGTGAGGTTAGCAGGGGGCGGACTGAAGCTTTCTTT.

This sequence joins TRBV15 and TRBJ1-6; 8 nucleotides align to TRBD1. V was clipped by 5 bases and J by 8 bases; unmatched bases: 8. This CDR3 contains 15 residues. Germline CDR1 reads LNHNV; CDR2 reads YYDKDF (reference sequence). In DNA, the CDR3 is TGTGCCACCAGCCCAGACAGGGGAGAGTATTCACCCCTCCACTTT. Translating gives CATSPDRGEYSPLHF.

The chain is built from TRBV21-1 and TRBJ1-4. TRBV21-1 is shown as a pseudogene. The CDR3 sequence is 13 residues long. The CDR3 reads CASTRRWGEKLFF. CDR3 nucleotides: TGTGCCAGCACACGCCGCTGGGGGGAAAAACTGTTTTTT.

In its sample, this clone was seen a few times. The V gene is TRBV29-1, the J gene TRBJ2-5; a weak D match, TRBD1 (5 bases). The CDR3 runs to 15 residues. V lost 4 bases and J 2 bases, leaving 17 bases between the germline ends. CDR1 is SQVTM, CDR2 ANQGSEA, per germline. CDR3 nucleotides: TGCAGCGTTGGATTGACAGACGCAATTCAAGAGACCCAGTACTTC. This sequence encodes CSVGLTDAIQETQYF.

CDR3 nucleotide sequence: TGTGCCAGCAGCCATTCCGGGGCCGAGCAGTTCTTC. Its protein is CASSHSGAEQFF. This chain uses TRBV14 with TRBJ2-1; D may correspond to TRBD1 or TRBD2 (5 bases each). V was clipped by 3 bases and J by 10 bases, with 10 bases between them. The CDR3 is 12 amino acids. CDR1 is SGHDN, CDR2 FVKESK, per germline.

The chain recombines TRBV2 with TRBJ2-7; 10 nucleotides align to TRBD1. The CDR3 covers 13 residues. V trimming: 6 bases; J trimming: 7 bases; junction bases outside the gene matches: 6. In germline, CDR1 is SNHLY, CDR2 FYNNEI. The CDR3 nucleotides read TGTGCCAGCAGGGGACAGGGGCGGAAAGAGCAGTACTTC. Encoded protein: CASRGQGRKEQYF.

V is TRBV7-9 and J is TRBJ2-5; 7 bases match TRBD1. This CDR3 contains 14 residues. Germline V gives CDR1 SEHNR, CDR2 FQNEAQ (reference sequence). The J segment lost 4 bases and the V segment lost 1 base, leaving 3 bases of the junction unmatched. This CDR3 reads CASSLEGARETQYF. CDR3 DNA sequence: TGTGCCAGCAGCTTAGAGGGGGCAAGAGAGACCCAGTACTTC.

This rearrangement joins TRBV7-6 to TRBJ2-2, with unresolved D. The germline gives CDR1 SGHVS, CDR2 FNYEAQ. The CDR3 runs 12 residues. Trimming removed 4 bases from V and 5 bases from J, with 5 bases in between. The CDR3 nucleotides are TGTGCCAGCAGCTCGGGTACCGGGGAGCTGTTTTTT. Its protein is CASSSGTGELFF.

The chain employs TRBV29-1 and TRBJ1-2; tentative D call: TRBD1 (6 bases). CDR3 size: 13 residues. Germline CDR1 reads SQVTM; CDR2 reads ANQGSEA. With 3 bases removed from V and 2 bases from J, the gap between germline ends came to 10 bases. This CDR3 is CSVDAGENYGYTF. The CDR3 DNA sequence: TGCAGCGTTGACGCAGGGGAAAACTATGGCTACACCTTC.